Each of the 32 T cell receptor beta chains below was sequenced from the same sample in a study of OX40 agonist ivuxolimab in advanced cancers. Repertoires were generated with immunoSEQ multiplex PCR, while TCRdb's copy carries only in-frame clones and drops some. Among around 78,000 clones, around 91% were seen once, and the ten largest hold around 0.92%. The sample here was CD4+ or CD8+ T cells sorted from blood, taken in a trial of the OX40 agonist ivuxolimab. The receptor source for this set is an adult with an advanced solid tumor such as melanoma, head and neck, liver or kidney cancer.

CDR3 in amino acids: CASSLDPGIPNTGELFF. The CDR3 nucleotides are TGCGCCAGCAGCTTGGACCCAGGTATACCGAACACCGGGGAGCTGTTTTTT. The J gene is TRBJ2-2, the V gene TRBV5-1; no reliable D call. V was pared by 0 bases and J by 0 bases, with 12 bases between. CDR3 size: 17 residues. In germline, CDR1 is SGHRS, CDR2 YFSETQ. Supplemented by reference TRBV5-1 and TRBJ2-2, the full variable domain reads KAGVTQTPRYLIKTRGQQVTLSCSPISGHRSVSWYQQTPGQGLQFLFEYFSETQRNKGNFPGRFSGRQFSNSRSEMNVSTLELGDSALYLCASSLDPGIPNTGELFFGEGSRLTVL.

The rearrangement uses TRBV18 and TRBJ2-3; 8 bases map to TRBD2. This CDR3 spans 16 amino acids. V was pared by 0 bases and J by 0 bases, with 2 bases of the junction left unmatched. Per germline, CDR1 KGHSH and CDR2 LQKENI. The CDR3 nucleotides are TGTGCCAGCTCACCACCGGGCGGGAGGAGCACAGATACGCAGTATTTT. This gives the protein CASSPPGGRSTDTQYF.

V usage is TRBV5-1 and J usage is TRBJ2-3; 8 nucleotides agree with TRBD2. The CDR3 totals 18 residues. Germline loops: CDR1 SGHRS, CDR2 YFSETQ. V lost 5 bases to trimming and J lost 0 bases; unmatched junction nucleotides: 14. The CDR3 region is CASSNPFAGGTSTDTQYF. The CDR3 DNA reads TGCGCCAGCAGTAATCCTTTCGCGGGAGGTACGAGCACAGATACGCAGTATTTT.

This rearrangement joins TRBV2 to TRBJ2-2; D is perhaps TRBD2 (5 bases). CDR3 length: 14 residues. Germline V lookup: CDR1 SNHLY, CDR2 FYNNEI. V shed 7 bases and J shed 5 bases, with 14 bases lying between them. CDR3 protein: CASTPVGGTGELFF. CDR3 nucleotides: TGTGCCAGCACCCCGGTCGGCGGGACCGGGGAGCTGTTTTTT.

CDR3 sequence: CASSLERGDRQGVTEAFF. CDR3 bases: TGTGCCAGCAGCTTAGAGCGGGGGGACCGACAGGGGGTCACTGAAGCTTTCTTT. The chain is built from TRBV7-8 and TRBJ1-1; 9 bases map to TRBD1. Germline CDR1 and CDR2: SGHVS and FQNEAQ. CDR3 size: 18 residues. V lost 1 base, J lost 4 bases, and 13 bases stayed unmatched.

The chain couples TRBV9 to TRBJ2-5; 8 nucleotides agree with TRBD1. Trimming removed 3 bases from V and 2 bases from J; junction bases left unmatched: 3. This CDR3 spans 14 amino acids. Germline-derived CDR1 and CDR2 are SGDLS and YYNGEE. The CDR3 loop reads CASSAGQGQETQYF. DNA for the CDR3: TGTGCCAGCAGCGCCGGACAGGGACAAGAGACCCAGTACTTC.

V usage is TRBV28 and J usage is TRBJ2-3; 11 bases map to TRBD2. The V gene end was trimmed by 8 bases and the J gene end by 3 bases; junction bases not matched to a gene: 4. This CDR3 spans 14 amino acids. The germline V gene has CDR1 MDHEN and CDR2 SYDVKM. DNA for the CDR3: TGTGCCAGCCTGACTAGCGGGAAAACAGATACGCAGTATTTT. It codes for CASLTSGKTDTQYF.

The rearrangement links TRBV7-2 to TRBJ1-2, with D unclear. Germline V gene data show CDR1 as SGHTA and CDR2 as FQGNSA. This CDR3 has 13 residues. Trimming took 3 bases from V and 4 from J, leaving 9 bases between them. The chain's CDR3 is CASSFSQTYGYTF. The DNA for the CDR3 is TGTGCCAGCAGCTTTAGCCAAACCTATGGCTACACCTTC.

The chain joins TRBV6-1 to TRBJ1-6; 9 bases line up with TRBD1. The CDR3 totals 15 residues. Germline V gene sequence: CDR1 MNHNS, CDR2 SASEGT. With 8 bases clipped from V and 9 bases from J, the junction kept 11 bases outside the gene matches. CDR3 sequence reads: CASRRTGTGFSPLHF. CDR3 DNA sequence: TGTGCCAGCCGTCGAACCGGGACAGGGTTTTCACCCCTCCACTTT.

This chain uses TRBV11-3 with TRBJ2-1, with 13 bases that match TRBD2. The germline V gene encodes CDR1 SGHNT and CDR2 YENEEA. V gave up 5 bases and J gave up 7 bases; unmatched junction bases: 5. CDR3 length: 15 amino acids. The CDR3 is CASSAGTSGTNEQFF. The DNA of the CDR3 is TGTGCCAGCAGCGCTGGGACTAGCGGGACTAATGAGCAGTTCTTC.

This clone is medium-sized. V and J are TRBV28 and TRBJ1-5; no reliable D call. Germline V gives CDR1 MDHEN, CDR2 SYDVKM. This CDR3 is built from 12 residues. Trimming removed 5 bases from V and 5 bases from J, with 7 bases in between. The CDR3 sequence: CASSPIDQPQHF. The CDR3 coding sequence is TGTGCCAGCAGTCCCATAGATCAGCCCCAGCATTTT.

A word on this clone: Relative to the germline gene, one junction end is altered; a read error may explain this. This chain links TRBV6-1 with TRBJ1-2, with 10 bases identical to TRBD1. This CDR3 is built from 15 residues. CDR1 MNHNS and CDR2 SASEGT come from the germline V gene. CDR3: CASSEARQGARVLLF. The CDR3 DNA follows: TGTGCCAGCAGTGAAGCCCGACAGGGGGCAAGAGTCCTCCTCTTC.

V usage is TRBV16 and J usage is TRBJ1-4, with TRBD1 identical over 10 bases. Per the germline V gene, CDR1 is KGHSY and CDR2 is FQNENV. CDR3 length: 16 amino acids. V gave up 4 bases and J gave up 5 bases; unmatched junction bases: 7. The CDR3 DNA reads TGTGCCAGCAGCCCCCGACCGGGACAGGGGAATGAAAAACTGTTTTTT. Residues: CASSPRPGQGNEKLFF.

Concerning this clone itself: An end of the junction does not agree with germline; a read error may underlie this. The chain has TRBV7-7 and TRBJ2-5, with D uncertain. CDR1 is SSHAT, CDR2 FNYEAQ, per germline (reference sequence). The CDR3 runs 13 residues. CDR3 protein: CASSLAARETQYF. The CDR3 coding sequence is TGTGCTAGCAGCTTAGCCGCCCGGGAGACCCAGTACTTC.

The rearrangement uses TRBV15 and TRBJ1-6; 12 positions match TRBD1. CDR1 and CDR2 from the germline V gene are LNHNV and YYDKDF (reference sequence). V lost 3 bases and J lost 6; bases outside the gene matches: 6. The CDR3 has 17 residues. The DNA for the CDR3 is TGTGCCACCAGCAGCCGGGGACAGGGGGCACGTAATTCACCCCTCCACTTT. Residues: CATSSRGQGARNSPLHF.

V usage is TRBV7-9 and J usage is TRBJ1-1; a possible D gene is TRBD1 (6 bases). Trimming removed 5 bases at V and 5 bases at J, with 12 bases between. CDR1 and CDR2 from the germline V gene are SEHNR and FQNEAQ (reference sequence). The CDR3 has 13 residues. The CDR3 loop is CASSQKQGTEAFF. The CDR3 coding sequence is TGTGCCAGCAGCCAAAAACAGGGAACTGAAGCTTTCTTT.

The V call is TRBV2, the J call TRBJ1-1; 8 bases line up with TRBD1. From germline, CDR1 is SNHLY and CDR2 FYNNEI. The V and J ends lost 5 bases and 8 bases, in that order; junction bases with no gene match: 13. The CDR3 has 15 amino acids. Here the CDR3 reads CASSKGQGPGREAFF. CDR3 bases: TGTGCCAGCAGTAAAGGACAGGGCCCCGGTAGGGAAGCTTTCTTT. Looking up the rest from reference TRBV2 and TRBJ1-1 gives the full variable domain: EPEVTQTPSHQVTQMGQEVILRCVPISNHLYFYWYRQILGQKVEFLVSFYNNEISEKSEIFDDQFSVERPDGSNFTLKIRSTKLEDSAMYFCASSKGQGPGREAFFGQGTRLTVV.

The V and J genes are TRBV27 and TRBJ1-4; D is unclear. Germline V gives CDR1 MNHEY, CDR2 SMNVEV (reference sequence). Trimming left V 6 bases short and J 0 bases short, with 5 bases between. The CDR3 runs to 13 residues. The CDR3 here is CASSYATNEKLFF. The DNA of the CDR3 is TGTGCCAGCAGCTATGCAACTAATGAAAAACTGTTTTTT.

This clone was observed a handful of times. This chain connects TRBV5-4 to TRBJ2-1, with 7 bases fitting TRBD1. The CDR3 runs 15 residues. J lost 3 bases, V lost 5 bases, and 8 bases had no gene match. The germline V gene encodes CDR1 SGHNT and CDR2 YYREEE (reference sequence). This CDR3 is CASSLGTEHYNEQFF. DNA of the CDR3: TGTGCCAGCAGTCTCGGGACAGAACACTACAATGAGCAGTTCTTC.

The rearrangement links TRBV27 to TRBJ1-1; TRBD1 matches at 8 bases. V dropped 7 bases and J dropped 1; count of bases not matched to a gene: 5. CDR3 size: 14 residues. Germline CDR1 MNHEY, CDR2 SMNVEV (reference sequence). The CDR3 protein is CASKRTGPNTEAFF. CDR3 in DNA: TGTGCCAGCAAAAGGACAGGGCCGAACACTGAAGCTTTCTTT.

The chain has TRBV18 and TRBJ2-2, with 11 bases aligning to TRBD1. This CDR3 is built from 16 residues. V was clipped by 2 bases and J by 4 bases; unmatched bases: 3. The germline CDR1 and CDR2 sequences are KGHSH and LQKENI. The CDR3 sequence is CASSPGQGASTGELFF. CDR3 nucleotides: TGTGCCAGCTCACCAGGACAGGGGGCGAGCACCGGGGAGCTGTTTTTT. Complete variable domain (other parts from reference TRBV18 and TRBJ2-2): NAGVMQNPRHLVRRRGQEARLRCSPMKGHSHVYWYRQLPEEGLKFMVYLQKENIIDESGMPKERFSAEFPKEGPSILRIQQVVRGDSAAYFCASSPGQGASTGELFFGEGSRLTVL.

The J gene is TRBJ2-7, the V gene TRBV6-1, with 9 nucleotides matching TRBD1. The CDR3 runs 15 residues. Trimming at V came to 9 bases and at J to 2 bases, leaving 11 bases not matched to a gene. The germline CDR1 and CDR2 sequences are MNHNS and SASEGT. DNA of the CDR3: TGTGCCAGTTCAATTGGACAGGGGTTACCCTACGAGCAGTACTTC. Translation: CASSIGQGLPYEQYF.

CDR3 sequence (DNA): TGTGCCAGCAGGGGCACAGACTTGAACACTGAAGCTTTCTTT. As protein: CASRGTDLNTEAFF. V usage is TRBV6-4 and J usage is TRBJ1-1; D is ambiguous. In germline, CDR1 is MRHNA, CDR2 SNTAGT. Trimming shortened V by 6 bases and J by 0 bases, and 11 bases separated the two germline ends. The CDR3 spans 14 residues.

V and J are TRBV4-1 and TRBJ2-2; D gene unclear. CDR1 is MGHRA and CDR2 is YSYEKL in the germline V gene. V dropped 0 bases and J dropped 6 bases, with 11 bases sitting between them. The CDR3 totals 15 residues. For the CDR3, the DNA is TGCGCCAGCAGCCAAGAGCCTAGTTTCGCCGGGGAGCTGTTTTTT. It is translated as CASSQEPSFAGELFF.

The CDR3 here is CASSPPLTASGGGTDTQYF. CDR3 sequence (DNA): TGTGCCAGCAGCCCTCCCCTGACGGCGTCGGGGGGCGGAACAGATACGCAGTATTTT. The chain uses TRBV13 and TRBJ2-3; D possibly corresponds to TRBD2 (7 bases). CDR3 size: 19 residues. Trimming left V 5 bases short and J 3 bases short, with 27 bases between. Germline loops: CDR1 PRHDT, CDR2 FYEKMQ (reference sequence).

This chain uses TRBV7-9 with TRBJ1-4; D is ambiguous. This CDR3 is built from 11 residues. The germline V and J ends were trimmed by 5 bases and 15 bases, with 13 bases remaining between them. Germline V gene data show CDR1 as SEHNR and CDR2 as FQNEAQ (reference sequence). This CDR3 is CASSLATEVFF. DNA of the CDR3: TGTGCCAGCAGCCTCGCAACGGAGGTGTTTTTT.

The chain has TRBV28 and TRBJ2-1, with D maybe TRBD2 (6 bases). V gave up 3 bases and J gave up 5 bases, with 14 bases separating them. The germline V gene encodes CDR1 MDHEN and CDR2 SYDVKM. The CDR3 is 15 amino acids. The CDR3 nucleotides read TGTGCCAGCAGTTTTGCGGGAAGTTCGAACAATGAGCAGTTCTTC. Its protein product is CASSFAGSSNNEQFF. Together with reference TRBV28 and TRBJ2-1, the CDR3 gives the full variable domain: DVKVTQSSRYLVKRTGEKVFLECVQDMDHENMFWYRQDPGLGLRLIYFSYDVKMKEKGDIPEGYSVSREKKERFSLILESASTNQTSMYLCASSFAGSSNNEQFFGPGTRLTVL.

A single count supports this clone. The chain joins TRBV2 to TRBJ1-5; D unresolved. V was clipped by 5 bases and J by 0 bases, with 11 bases between them. Germline lookup yields CDR1 SNHLY and CDR2 FYNNEI. CDR3 length equals 15 residues. CDR3 sequence (DNA): TGTGCCAGCAGTCAATATCGAAATAGCAATCAGCCCCAGCATTTT. Residues: CASSQYRNSNQPQHF.

The rearrangement uses TRBV5-8 and TRBJ2-7, with no clear D. This CDR3 region has 12 residues. Germline CDR1 SGHTS, CDR2 YDEGEE. Trimming took off 4 bases at V and 5 bases at J, with 10 bases between the two ends. The CDR3: CASSPRANEQYF. As DNA, the CDR3 is TGTGCCAGCAGCCCAAGGGCCAACGAGCAGTACTTC.

This clone appeared a few times. This chain joins TRBV4-2 and TRBJ2-1, with 8 bases that match TRBD2. CDR3 size: 12 residues. Germline V gives CDR1 LGHNA, CDR2 YNFKEQ. With V trimmed by 5 bases and J by 9 bases, 3 bases remained unmatched. CDR3 protein: CASSAAGGEQFF. The CDR3 nucleotides are TGTGCCAGCAGCGCCGCGGGGGGTGAGCAGTTCTTC.

The chain is built from TRBV30 and TRBJ1-2; unclear D gene. The CDR3 is 13 residues long. Looked up from germline, CDR1 is GTSNPN and CDR2 is SVGIG (reference sequence). V lost 0 bases and J 8 bases, leaving 13 bases between the germline ends. The CDR3 spells CAWSVSAHGGYTF. The CDR3 coding sequence is TGTGCCTGGAGTGTATCGGCGCATGGAGGCTACACCTTC.

This chain connects TRBV9 to TRBJ2-7; 9 nucleotides agree with TRBD2. The CDR3 runs 15 residues. The germline CDR1 and CDR2 sequences are SGDLS and YYNGEE. V dropped 0 bases and J dropped 4; count of bases not matched to a gene: 5. The CDR3 region has the DNA TGTGCCAGCAGCGTAGGGCCTAGCGGGGTATACGAGCAGTACTTC. Protein sequence: CASSVGPSGVYEQYF.